The 15 T cell receptor beta chains below come from one sample, sequenced in a study of T-cell memory formation after mild COVID-19. MiXCR, applied by TCRdb to the 5' RACE reads, yields one record per CDR3 protein. The sample yields about 190,000 distinct CDR3 sequences, around 19% seen once. The sequencing sample was made of PBMCs or a T cell subset sorted from them (not recorded which). Receptors were obtained from an adult woman who had mild COVID-19 (a few samples of this study predate the infection). Cell type and time point are not known.

A few counts support this clonotype. The chain recombines TRBV6-2 or TRBV6-3 with TRBJ2-7; a weak D match, TRBD1 (5 bases). Trimming left V 7 bases short and J 3 bases short, with 13 bases between. This CDR3 is 13 amino acids long. Germline CDR1 and CDR2: MNHEY and SVGEGT. The chain's CDR3 is CASTLYRGYEQYF. CDR3 bases: TGTGCCAGCACCCTCTATAGGGGCTACGAGCAGTACTTC.

This clonotype has just a few counts. The rearrangement uses TRBV5-1 and TRBJ2-5; 7 nucleotides line up with TRBD1. V shed 2 bases and J 5 bases; nucleotides not matched to a gene: 9. There are 15 residues in the CDR3. Germline loops: CDR1 SGHRS, CDR2 YFSETQ. The CDR3: CASSLIADRVETQYF. CDR3 sequence (DNA): TGCGCCAGCAGCTTAATAGCAGACAGGGTGGAGACCCAGTACTTC.

The chain has TRBV20-1 and TRBJ2-3; 13 bases align to TRBD2. Germline values: CDR1 DFQATT, CDR2 SNEGSKA (reference sequence). V shed 5 bases, J shed 5 bases, and the junction held 16 bases outside the gene matches. The CDR3 has 18 amino acids. The CDR3 DNA reads as TGCAGTGCTCATTACGGACTAGCGGGGGCCGGCTTTGGAGATACGCAGTATTTT. Protein product: CSAHYGLAGAGFGDTQYF.

This clonotype was counted between two and nine times. The V gene is TRBV7-3, the J gene TRBJ1-1, with 8 positions matching TRBD1. CDR1 SGHTA and CDR2 FQGTGA come from the germline V gene. The CDR3 sequence is 13 residues long. Trimming at V came to 5 bases and at J to 4 bases, leaving 3 bases not matched to a gene. The CDR3 DNA follows: TGTGCCAGCAGCGCAGACAGGGGCACTGAAGCTTTCTTT. Protein product: CASSADRGTEAFF. Combining the CDR3 with reference TRBV7-3 and TRBJ1-1 gives the whole variable domain GAGVSQTPSNKVTEKGKYVELRCDPISGHTALYWYRQSLGQGPEFLIYFQGTGAADDSGLPNDRFFAVRPEGSVSTLKIQRTERGDSAVYLCASSADRGTEAFFGQGTRLTVV.

This clonotype occurred a few times. This chain uses TRBV20-1 with TRBJ2-6; D is possibly TRBD1 or TRBD2 (5 bases each). The germline CDR1 and CDR2 sequences are DFQATT and SNEGSKA (reference sequence). Trimming removed 1 base at V and 0 bases at J, with 7 bases between. This CDR3 is built from 15 residues. CDR3: CSARVGGSGANVLTF. The CDR3 region has the DNA TGCAGTGCTAGAGTTGGGGGCTCTGGGGCCAACGTCCTGACTTTC.

This clonotype turned up a few times. This rearrangement joins TRBV7-2 to TRBJ2-1; TRBD1 aligns across 8 bases. The CDR3 has 15 amino acids. Per germline, CDR1 SGHTA and CDR2 FQGNSA. With 5 bases clipped from V and 7 bases from J, the junction kept 10 bases outside the gene matches. CDR3 sequence reads: CASSPFAGGGNEQFF. The CDR3 DNA reads as TGTGCCAGCAGCCCATTTGCAGGGGGCGGAAATGAGCAGTTCTTC.

This clonotype was detected a few times. V and J are TRBV5-1 and TRBJ2-3; TRBD2 agrees at 11 bases. Germline values: CDR1 SGHRS, CDR2 YFSETQ. This CDR3 is built from 13 residues. The ends lost 7 bases at V and 4 bases at J; junction bases unmatched: 2. In nucleotides, the CDR3 is TGCGCCAGCCAGGGACTAGCGGCAGATACGCAGTATTTT. Translated: CASQGLAADTQYF.

This chain connects TRBV4-3 to TRBJ1-3, with unresolved D. The germline CDR1 and CDR2 sequences are LGHNA and YSLEER. The germline V and J ends were trimmed by 0 bases and 7 bases, with 7 bases remaining between them. CDR3 length: 13 residues. The CDR3: CASSQELRNTIYF. The CDR3 DNA reads as TGCGCCAGCAGCCAAGAACTCAGGAACACCATATATTTT.

This clonotype has a count of ten or more. A read error may produce the germline difference seen at one junction end. V usage is TRBV5-1 and J usage is TRBJ2-5; 8 bases are a match to TRBD1. CDR1 is SGHRS, CDR2 YFSETQ, per germline. This CDR3 spans 14 amino acids. The CDR3 loop is CASSLGQGRETQYF. CDR3 coding DNA: TGTGCCAGCAGCCTCGGACAGGGCCGAGAGACCCAGTACTTC.

This clonotype has just a few counts. The chain combines TRBV12-3 or TRBV12-4 with TRBJ1-6, with a possible D match to TRBD1 (6 bases). This CDR3 region has 15 residues. With 3 bases removed from V and 6 bases from J, the gap between germline ends came to 12 bases. CDR3 in DNA: TGTGCCAGCAGTTTCAACGGACAGATTAATTCACCCCTCCACTTT. This encodes CASSFNGQINSPLHF.

This clonotype was observed a few times. J is TRBJ2-1 and V is TRBV7-9; D is ambiguous. V lost 5 bases, J lost 4 bases, and 9 bases lay in between. Germline CDR1 SEHNR, CDR2 FQNEAQ (reference sequence). CDR3 length: 13 residues. CDR3 sequence (DNA): TGTGCCAGCAGCGAACGAACTTACAATGAGCAGTTCTTC. Protein sequence: CASSERTYNEQFF.

The chain recombines TRBV7-2 with TRBJ2-5, with D unresolved. The CDR3 is 13 amino acids. CDR1 is SGHTA, CDR2 FQGNSA, per germline. V was trimmed by 4 bases and J by 5 bases, leaving 11 bases between them. For the CDR3, the DNA is TGTGCCAGCAGCTCCCATACCCGGGAGACCCAGTACTTC. Translated, it gives CASSSHTRETQYF.

This clonotype has only a few counts. The chain couples TRBV7-3 to TRBJ2-2; D ambiguous. V gave up 5 bases and J gave up 5 bases, with 18 bases separating them. CDR3 length: 16 residues. Germline lookup yields CDR1 SGHTA and CDR2 FQGTGA. CDR3 amino acids: CASSPDPRSPTGELFF. The CDR3 coding sequence is TGTGCCAGCAGCCCAGATCCGAGGAGCCCGACCGGGGAGCTGTTTTTT.

This clonotype appeared a few times. V gene TRBV7-9 combines with J gene TRBJ1-1; D is undetermined. The CDR3 sequence is 15 residues long. Germline lookup yields CDR1 SEHNR and CDR2 FQNEAQ (reference sequence). With 3 bases removed from V and 1 base from J, the gap between germline ends came to 12 bases. In DNA, the CDR3 is TGTGCCAGCAGCTTTGCCCGGGCCCAGAACACTGAAGCTTTCTTT. This translates into CASSFARAQNTEAFF.

This clonotype was seen a few times. CDR3 sequence: CASSLTGPDTQYF. The CDR3, as DNA: TGTGCCAGCTCACTTACCGGGCCAGATACGCAGTATTTT. V gene TRBV18 combines with J gene TRBJ2-3; unclear D gene. The V gene's germline CDR1 is KGHSH and CDR2 LQKENI. V was cut by 4 bases and J by 4 bases, with 9 bases left in between. The length of the CDR3 is 13 residues.